This TCR beta chain was observed in a study of T-cell reconstitution after alpha-beta-depleted transplantation in children. Unique molecular identifiers were incorporated when the TCRbeta library was constructed. TCRdb reprocessed the PCR reads with MiXCR, giving one entry per CDR3 protein. Of about 16,000 distinct CDR3 sequences detected, approximately 5.1% appear once; the ten largest clones hold around 7.5%. CDR3 length: 15 amino acids. V was pared by 6 bases and J by 0 bases, with 4 bases of the junction left unmatched. Germline assignment: CDR1 LNHDA and CDR2 SQIVND (reference sequence). This clonotype was recorded many times.

The sequences come from PBMCs, collected before TCRalphabeta/CD19-depleted stem cell transplant. The TCR comes from a boy younger than 18 with acute lymphoblastic leukemia, due to receive a stem cell transplant. V is TRBV19 and J is TRBJ2-3, with 9 bases lining up with TRBD2. Here the CDR3 DNA reads TGTGCCAGTAGGCACCTAGCGGGAAGCACAGATACGCAGTATTTT. Encoded protein: CASRHLAGSTDTQYF.